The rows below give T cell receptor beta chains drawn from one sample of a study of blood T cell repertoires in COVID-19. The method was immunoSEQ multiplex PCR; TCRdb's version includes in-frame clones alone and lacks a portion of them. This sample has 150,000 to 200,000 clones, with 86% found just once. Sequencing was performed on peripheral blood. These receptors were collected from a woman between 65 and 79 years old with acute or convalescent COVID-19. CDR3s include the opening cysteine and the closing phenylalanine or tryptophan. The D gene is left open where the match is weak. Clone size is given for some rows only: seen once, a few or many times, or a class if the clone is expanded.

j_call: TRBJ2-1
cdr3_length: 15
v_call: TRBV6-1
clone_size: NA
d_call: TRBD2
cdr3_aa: CASSEVASGGGEQFF
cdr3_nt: TGTGCCAGCAGTGAAGTGGCTAGCGGGGGGGGAGAGCAGTTCTTC

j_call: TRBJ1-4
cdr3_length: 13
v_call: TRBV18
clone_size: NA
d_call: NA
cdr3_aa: CASSLSRGEKLFF
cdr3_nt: TGTGCCAGCTCACTTAGCCGGGGGGAAAAACTGTTTTTT

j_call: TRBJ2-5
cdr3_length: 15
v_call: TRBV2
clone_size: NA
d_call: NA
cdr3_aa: CASSEEVGGRETQYF
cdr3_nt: TGTGCCAGCAGTGAAGAGGTAGGAGGGAGAGAGACCCAGTACTTC

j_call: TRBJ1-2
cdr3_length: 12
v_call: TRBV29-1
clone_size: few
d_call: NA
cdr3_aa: CSAPTGSYGYTF
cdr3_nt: TGCAGCGCCCCGACAGGATCCTATGGCTACACCTTC

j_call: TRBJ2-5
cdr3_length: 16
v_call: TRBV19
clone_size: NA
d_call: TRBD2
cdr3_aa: CASSDHSGSVRETQYF
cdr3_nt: TGTGCCAGTAGTGACCACAGCGGGAGCGTCAGAGAGACCCAGTACTTC

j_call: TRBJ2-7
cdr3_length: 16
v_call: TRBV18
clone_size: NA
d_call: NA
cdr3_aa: CASSPWAVKVVYEQYF
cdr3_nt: TGTGCCAGCTCACCATGGGCTGTTAAAGTGGTCTACGAGCAGTACTTC

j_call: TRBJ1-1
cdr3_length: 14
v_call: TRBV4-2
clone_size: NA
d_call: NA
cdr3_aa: CASSPRRGDTEAFF
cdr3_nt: TGTGCCAGCAGTCCGAGACGAGGAGACACTGAAGCTTTCTTT

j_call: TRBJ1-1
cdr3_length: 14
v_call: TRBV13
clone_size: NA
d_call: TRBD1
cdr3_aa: CASSLQGALTEAFF
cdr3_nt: TGTGCCAGCAGCCTCCAGGGGGCGCTGACTGAAGCTTTCTTT

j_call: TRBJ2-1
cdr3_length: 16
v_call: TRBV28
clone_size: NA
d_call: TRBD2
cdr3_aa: CASRGRAGGSGNEQFF
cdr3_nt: TGTGCCAGCAGGGGGAGAGCGGGAGGGAGCGGGAATGAGCAGTTCTTC

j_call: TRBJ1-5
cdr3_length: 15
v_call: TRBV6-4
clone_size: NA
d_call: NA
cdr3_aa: CASRNSGTGNQPQHF
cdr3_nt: TGTGCCAGCAGAAACAGCGGGACGGGCAATCAGCCCCAGCATTTT

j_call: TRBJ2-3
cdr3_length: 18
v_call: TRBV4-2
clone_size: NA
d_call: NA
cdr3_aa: CASSQDRGGPGGTDTQYF
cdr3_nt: TGTGCCAGCAGCCAAGATAGGGGGGGGCCAGGTGGCACAGATACGCAGTATTTT

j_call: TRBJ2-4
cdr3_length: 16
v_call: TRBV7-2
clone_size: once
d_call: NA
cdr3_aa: CASSPFGGLAKNIQYF
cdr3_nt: TGTGCCAGCAGCCCGTTCGGGGGTCTAGCCAAAAACATTCAGTACTTC

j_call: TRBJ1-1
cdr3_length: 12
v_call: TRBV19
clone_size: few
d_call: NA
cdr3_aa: CAAGRQNTEAFF
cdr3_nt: TGTGCCGCGGGACGGCAGAACACTGAAGCTTTCTTT

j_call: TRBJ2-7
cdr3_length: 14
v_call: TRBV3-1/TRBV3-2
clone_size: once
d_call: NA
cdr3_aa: CASSQGTFGEEQYF
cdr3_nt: TGTGCCAGCAGCCAAGGGACTTTCGGGGAGGAGCAGTACTTC

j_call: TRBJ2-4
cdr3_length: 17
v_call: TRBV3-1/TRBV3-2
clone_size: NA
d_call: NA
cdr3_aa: CASSRTAEGGAKNIQYF
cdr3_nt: TGTGCCAGCAGCCGGACAGCCGAAGGAGGTGCCAAAAACATTCAGTACTTC

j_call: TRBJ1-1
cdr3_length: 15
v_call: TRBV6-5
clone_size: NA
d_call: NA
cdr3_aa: CASSYWAAGDTEAFF
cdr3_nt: TGTGCCAGCAGTTACTGGGCAGCCGGTGACACTGAAGCTTTCTTT

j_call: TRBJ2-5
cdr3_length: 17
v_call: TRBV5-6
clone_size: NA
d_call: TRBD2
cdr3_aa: CASSLYSGGASGETQYF
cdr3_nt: TGTGCCAGCAGCCTGTATAGCGGGGGGGCGTCCGGAGAGACCCAGTACTTC

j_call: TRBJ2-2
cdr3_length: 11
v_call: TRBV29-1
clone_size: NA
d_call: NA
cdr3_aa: CSVGRGGELFF
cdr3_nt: TGCAGCGTTGGGCGGGGCGGGGAGCTGTTTTTT

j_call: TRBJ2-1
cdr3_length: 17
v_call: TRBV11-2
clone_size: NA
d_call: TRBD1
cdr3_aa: CASRGTGGPSSYNEQFF
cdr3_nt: TGTGCCAGCAGGGGGACAGGGGGCCCGAGCTCCTACAATGAGCAGTTCTTC

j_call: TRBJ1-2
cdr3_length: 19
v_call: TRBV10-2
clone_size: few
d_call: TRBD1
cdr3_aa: CASKRITGTGVKMDYGYTF
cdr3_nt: TGCGCCAGCAAGCGAATAACTGGGACAGGGGTGAAAATGGACTATGGCTACACCTTC

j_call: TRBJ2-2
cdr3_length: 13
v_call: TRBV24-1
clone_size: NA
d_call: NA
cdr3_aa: CATSEPGTGELFF
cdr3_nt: TGTGCCACCAGTGAGCCGGGTACTGGGGAGCTGTTTTTT

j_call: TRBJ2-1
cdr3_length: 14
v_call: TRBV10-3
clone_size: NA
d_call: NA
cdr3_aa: CAISGGTGINEQFF
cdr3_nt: TGTGCCATCAGTGGCGGGACGGGGATCAATGAGCAGTTCTTC

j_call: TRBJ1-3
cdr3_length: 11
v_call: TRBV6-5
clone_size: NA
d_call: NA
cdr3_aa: CASTSRNTIYF
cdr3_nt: TGTGCCAGCACCTCTAGAAACACCATATATTTT

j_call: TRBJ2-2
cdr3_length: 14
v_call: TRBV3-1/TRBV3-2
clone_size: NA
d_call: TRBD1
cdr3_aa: CASSLSGGTGELFF
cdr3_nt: TGTGCCAGCAGCCTTTCAGGGGGTACCGGGGAGCTGTTTTTT

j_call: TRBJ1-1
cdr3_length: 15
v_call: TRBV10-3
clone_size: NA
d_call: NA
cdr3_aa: CAISATGNGMNEAFF
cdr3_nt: TGTGCCATCAGTGCGACAGGAAACGGAATGAATGAAGCTTTCTTT

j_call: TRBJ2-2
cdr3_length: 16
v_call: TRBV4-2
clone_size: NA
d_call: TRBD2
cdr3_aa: CASSQYAGVGTGELFF
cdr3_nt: TGTGCCAGCAGCCAGTATGCGGGGGTGGGAACCGGGGAGCTGTTTTTT

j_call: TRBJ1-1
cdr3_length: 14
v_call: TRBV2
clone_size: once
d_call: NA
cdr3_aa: CASSVGWGGTEAFF
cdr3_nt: TGTGCCAGCAGTGTCGGATGGGGGGGAACTGAAGCTTTCTTT

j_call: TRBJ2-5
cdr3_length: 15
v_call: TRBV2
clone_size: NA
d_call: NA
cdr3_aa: CASIKNKQASLSQYF
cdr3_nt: TGTGCCAGCATAAAAAACAAGCAGGCCTCCTTATCCCAGTACTTC

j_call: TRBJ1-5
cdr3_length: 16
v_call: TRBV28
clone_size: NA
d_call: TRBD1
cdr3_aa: CASRTTATGSNQPQHF
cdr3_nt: TGTGCCAGCAGAACTACCGCGACAGGGAGCAATCAGCCCCAGCATTTT

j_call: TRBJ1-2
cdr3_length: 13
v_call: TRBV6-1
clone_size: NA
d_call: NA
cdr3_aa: CASSEVGAFGYTF
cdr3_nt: TGTGCCAGCAGTGAAGTAGGGGCTTTTGGCTACACCTTC

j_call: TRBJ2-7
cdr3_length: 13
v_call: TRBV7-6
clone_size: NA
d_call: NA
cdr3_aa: CASSLGRDSEQYF
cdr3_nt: TGTGCCAGCAGCTTAGGACGGGACTCCGAGCAGTACTTC

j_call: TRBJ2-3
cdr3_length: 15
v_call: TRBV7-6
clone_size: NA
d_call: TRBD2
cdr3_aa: CASSSLAGGTDTQYF
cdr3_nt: TGTGCCAGCAGCTCCCTGGCGGGAGGGACAGATACGCAGTATTTT

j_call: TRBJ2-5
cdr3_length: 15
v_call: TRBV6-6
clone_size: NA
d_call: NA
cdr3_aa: CASTRGGSYQETQYF
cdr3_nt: TGTGCCAGCACGAGGGGGGGATCGTACCAAGAGACCCAGTACTTC

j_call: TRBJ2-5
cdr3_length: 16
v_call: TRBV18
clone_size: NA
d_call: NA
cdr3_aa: CASSPLLSSGQETQYF
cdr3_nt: TGTGCCAGCTCACCCCTCCTGAGTAGCGGCCAAGAGACCCAGTACTTC

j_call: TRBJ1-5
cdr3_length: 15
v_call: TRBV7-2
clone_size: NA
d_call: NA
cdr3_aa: CASSLARGINQPQHF
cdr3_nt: TGTGCCAGCAGCTTAGCACGGGGAATCAATCAGCCCCAGCATTTT

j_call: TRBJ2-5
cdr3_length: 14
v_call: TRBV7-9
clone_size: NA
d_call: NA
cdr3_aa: CASSLALQKETQYF
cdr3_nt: TGTGCCAGCAGCTTAGCGCTGCAGAAAGAGACCCAGTACTTC

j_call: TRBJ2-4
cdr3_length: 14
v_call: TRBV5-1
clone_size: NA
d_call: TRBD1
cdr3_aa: CASSLGDRENIQYF
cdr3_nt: TGCGCCAGCAGCTTGGGGGACAGAGAAAACATTCAGTACTTC

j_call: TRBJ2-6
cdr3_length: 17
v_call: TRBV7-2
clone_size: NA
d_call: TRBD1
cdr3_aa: CASSPGQVLSGANVLTF
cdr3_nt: TGTGCCAGCAGCCCAGGACAGGTTCTCTCTGGGGCCAACGTCCTGACTTTC

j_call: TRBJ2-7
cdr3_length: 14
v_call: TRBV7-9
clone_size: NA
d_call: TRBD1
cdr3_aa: CASSLRDRAFEQYF
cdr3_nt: TGTGCCAGCAGCTTGCGGGACAGGGCGTTCGAGCAGTACTTC

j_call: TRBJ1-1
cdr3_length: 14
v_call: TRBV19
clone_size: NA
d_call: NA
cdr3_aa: CASSRATENTEAFF
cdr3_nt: TGTGCCAGTAGTCGTGCTACAGAGAACACTGAAGCTTTCTTT

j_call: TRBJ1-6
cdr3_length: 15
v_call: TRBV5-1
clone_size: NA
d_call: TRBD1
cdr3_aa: CASSSGDRENSPLHF
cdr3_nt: TGCGCCAGCAGCTCGGGGGACAGGGAAAATTCACCCCTCCACTTT

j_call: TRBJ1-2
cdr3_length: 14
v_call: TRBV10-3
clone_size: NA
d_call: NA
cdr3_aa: CAIAGGTGNYGYTF
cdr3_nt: TGTGCCATCGCGGGGGGGACTGGAAATTATGGCTACACCTTC

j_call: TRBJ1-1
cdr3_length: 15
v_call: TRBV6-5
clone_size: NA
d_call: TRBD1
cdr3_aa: CASRSGTAMNTEAFF
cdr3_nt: TGTGCCAGCAGGTCCGGGACAGCCATGAACACTGAAGCTTTCTTT

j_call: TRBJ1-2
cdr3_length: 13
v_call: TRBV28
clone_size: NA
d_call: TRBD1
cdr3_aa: CASRQGANYGYTF
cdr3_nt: TGTGCCAGCAGGCAGGGGGCGAACTATGGCTACACCTTC

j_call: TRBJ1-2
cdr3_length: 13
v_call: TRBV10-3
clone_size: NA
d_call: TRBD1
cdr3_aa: CAISESTGGGYTF
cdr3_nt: TGTGCCATCAGTGAGTCGACAGGGGGCGGCTACACCTTC

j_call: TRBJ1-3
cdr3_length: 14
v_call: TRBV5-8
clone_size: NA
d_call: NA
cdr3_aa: CASSFRQPGNTIYF
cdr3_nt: TGTGCCAGCAGCTTTCGACAACCTGGAAACACCATATATTTT

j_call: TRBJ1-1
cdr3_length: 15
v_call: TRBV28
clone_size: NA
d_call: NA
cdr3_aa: CASSLRRREGTEAFF
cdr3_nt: TGTGCCAGCAGTTTGCGCCGGAGGGAAGGAACTGAAGCTTTCTTT

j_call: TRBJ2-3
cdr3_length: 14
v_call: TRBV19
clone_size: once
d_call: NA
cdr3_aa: CATAQGTHTDTQYF
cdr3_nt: TGTGCCACCGCACAGGGGACTCACACAGATACGCAGTATTTT

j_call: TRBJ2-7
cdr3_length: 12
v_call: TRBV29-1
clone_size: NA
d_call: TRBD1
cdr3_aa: CSVEGTGYEQYF
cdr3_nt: TGCAGCGTTGAGGGGACAGGCTACGAGCAGTACTTC

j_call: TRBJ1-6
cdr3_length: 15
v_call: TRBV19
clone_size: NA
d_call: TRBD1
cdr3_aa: CASSPGGSYNSPLHF
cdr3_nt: TGTGCCAGTAGCCCAGGGGGCTCCTATAATTCACCCCTCCACTTT

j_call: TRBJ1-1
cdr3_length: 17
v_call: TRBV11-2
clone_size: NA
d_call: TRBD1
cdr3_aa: CASRVGGSYPMNTEAFF
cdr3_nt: TGTGCCAGCCGGGTAGGGGGCAGCTATCCAATGAACACTGAAGCTTTCTTT

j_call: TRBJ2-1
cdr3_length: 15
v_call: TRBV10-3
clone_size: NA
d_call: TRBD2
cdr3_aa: CAIGKTGTSGNEQFF
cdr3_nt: TGTGCCATCGGGAAAACCGGGACTAGCGGCAATGAGCAGTTCTTC

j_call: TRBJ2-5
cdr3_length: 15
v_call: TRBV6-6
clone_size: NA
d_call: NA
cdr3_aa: CASTRGGSYQETQYF
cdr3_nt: TGTGCCAGCACGAGGGGGGGGTCGTACCAAGAGACCCAGTACTTC

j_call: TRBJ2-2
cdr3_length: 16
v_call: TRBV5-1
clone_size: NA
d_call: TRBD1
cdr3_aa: CASSLRDSSNTGELFF
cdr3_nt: TGCGCCAGCAGCCTTAGGGACAGTTCGAACACCGGGGAGCTGTTTTTT

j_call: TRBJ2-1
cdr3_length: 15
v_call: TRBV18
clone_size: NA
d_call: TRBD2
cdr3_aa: CASSFGLAGADEQFF
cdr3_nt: TGTGCCAGCTCATTCGGACTAGCGGGAGCAGATGAGCAGTTCTTC

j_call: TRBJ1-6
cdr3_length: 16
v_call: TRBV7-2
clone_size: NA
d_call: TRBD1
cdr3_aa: CASSFRTGNYNSPLHF
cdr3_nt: TGTGCCAGCAGCTTCCGGACAGGAAATTATAATTCACCCCTCCACTTT

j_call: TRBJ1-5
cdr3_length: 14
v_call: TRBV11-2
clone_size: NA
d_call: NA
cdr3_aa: CASSLRWGDQPQHF
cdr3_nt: TGTGCCAGCAGCTTACGTTGGGGAGACCAGCCCCAGCATTTT

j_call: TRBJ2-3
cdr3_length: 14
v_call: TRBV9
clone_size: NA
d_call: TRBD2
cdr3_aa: CASSVELAGDTQYF
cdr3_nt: TGTGCCAGCAGCGTAGAACTAGCGGGGGATACGCAGTATTTT

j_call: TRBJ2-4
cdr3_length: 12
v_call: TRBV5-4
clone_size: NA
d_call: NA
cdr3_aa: CASSLAGGHQYF
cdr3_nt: TGTGCCAGCAGCTTGGCGGGGGGCCATCAGTACTTC

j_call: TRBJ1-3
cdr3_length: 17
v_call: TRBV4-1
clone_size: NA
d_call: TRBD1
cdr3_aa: CASSQVRDSGLGNTIYF
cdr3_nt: TGCGCCAGCAGCCAAGTCCGGGACAGCGGGCTTGGAAACACCATATATTTT